Listed here are 21 T cell receptor beta chains from one sample, sequenced in a study of cytomegalovirus exposure and HLA in healthy donors. The study ran its PCR with 60 Vbeta and 13 Jbeta primers. The data were produced by immunoSEQ multiplex PCR, yet TCRdb's version contains in-frame clones alone and is incomplete. Of some 130,000 clones in the sample, 73% are singletons; the top ten hold over 1%. Source material: PBMCs. The receptors were sampled from a woman in her 40s in good health and CMV-seronegative.

The V and J genes are TRBV11-2 and TRBJ2-2, with a weak D call TRBD1 (5 bases). The CDR3 is 14 residues long. Between the trimmed V and J ends, which lost 6 bases and 3 bases, there was a span of 11 bases. Per the germline V gene, CDR1 is SGHAT and CDR2 is FQNNGV. The CDR3 coding sequence is TGTGCCAGCAGGCCGCAGGGTGACACCGGGGAGCTGTTTTTT. This codes for CASRPQGDTGELFF.

The chain has TRBV27 and TRBJ2-5; TRBD2 matches at 8 bases. With 5 bases clipped from V and 4 bases from J, the junction kept 9 bases outside the gene matches. The CDR3 loop spans 15 amino acids. Per the germline V gene, CDR1 is MNHEY and CDR2 is SMNVEV (reference sequence). The CDR3 is CASSTFGGGSETQYF. As DNA, the CDR3 is TGTGCCAGCAGTACCTTTGGCGGGGGGTCAGAGACCCAGTACTTC.

This chain connects TRBV9 to TRBJ1-3; tentatively, D is TRBD1 (6 bases). Trimming pared 0 bases from V and 7 bases from J, leaving 20 bases between. The CDR3 contains 17 residues. Germline CDR1 SGDLS, CDR2 YYNGEE. The CDR3 reads CASSVGDNRGFFNTIYF. The CDR3 bases are TGTGCCAGCAGCGTAGGGGACAACCGGGGATTTTTCAACACCATATATTTT.

The chain couples TRBV10-3 to TRBJ1-1; 7 nucleotides match TRBD1. The CDR3 has 19 residues. Unmatched junction bases numbered 22, after V lost 6 bases and J lost 3 bases. CDR1 and CDR2 from the germline V gene are ENHRY and SYGVKD. CDR3 bases: TGTGCCATCAGCGACGACAGGGAGGCTCCAAAGTACGGCGACACTGAAGCTTTCTTT. Amino acids: CAISDDREAPKYGDTEAFF.

This clone has only a few counts. The chain combines TRBV19 with TRBJ1-1; tentative D call: TRBD1 (6 bases). The CDR3 covers 13 residues. Trimming stripped 5 bases from V and 4 bases from J, with 11 bases between. Germline CDR1 reads LNHDA; CDR2 reads SQIVND (reference sequence). CDR3 sequence: CASSPGRGTEAFF. Written as DNA, the CDR3 is TGTGCCAGTAGTCCCGGCAGGGGCACTGAAGCTTTCTTT.

The chain uses TRBV6-1 and TRBJ1-1, with TRBD1 identical over 9 bases. V lost 5 bases and J lost 6; bases outside the gene matches: 10. Germline CDR1 MNHNS, CDR2 SASEGT. This CDR3 is 15 amino acids long. The CDR3 loop reads CASSTETGGFSEAFF. CDR3 DNA: TGTGCCAGCAGTACCGAGACAGGGGGTTTCTCTGAAGCTTTCTTT.

This clone was counted a few times. CDR3 region: CASSLTANTEAFF. The DNA of the CDR3 is TGTGCCAGCAGCTTGACAGCAAACACTGAAGCTTTCTTT. The genes are TRBV11-2 and TRBJ1-1, with D possibly matching TRBD1 (5 bases). V lost 3 bases and J 2 bases, leaving 7 bases between the germline ends. Germline V gene lookup returns CDR1 SGHAT and CDR2 FQNNGV. The CDR3 sequence is 13 residues long.

This clone showed up just a few times. The chain employs TRBV2 and TRBJ1-1; D is possibly TRBD1 (5 bases). Trimming took off 6 bases at V and 9 bases at J, with 17 bases between the two ends. The germline V gene has CDR1 SNHLY and CDR2 FYNNEI. There are 13 residues in the CDR3. CDR3 in DNA: TGTGCCAGCAGAACAGGTGGGGCAGGGCAAGCTTTCTTT. It codes for CASRTGGAGQAFF.

V gene TRBV27 combines with J gene TRBJ1-6; D may be TRBD1 (6 bases). The germline CDR1 and CDR2 sequences are MNHEY and SMNVEV (reference sequence). Deletions cut 4 bases from V and 14 bases from J, with 15 bases between. This CDR3 comprises 13 residues. The CDR3 DNA follows: TGTGCCAGCAGTTCTCTGGACAGATGGACCCTCCACTTT. Residues: CASSSLDRWTLHF.

The genes are TRBV15 and TRBJ2-3; TRBD1 is a possible D gene (6 bases). The CDR3 totals 15 residues. Deletions cut 0 bases from V and 5 bases from J, with 12 bases between. Germline V lookup: CDR1 LNHNV, CDR2 YYDKDF (reference sequence). The CDR3 here is CATSRDRQGIDTQYF. CDR3 nucleotide sequence: TGTGCCACCAGCAGAGATCGGCAGGGGATAGATACGCAGTATTTT. The variable domain in full, completed from reference TRBV15 and TRBJ2-3, reads DAMVIQNPRYQVTQFGKPVTLSCSQTLNHNVMYWYQQKSSQAPKLLFHYYDKDFNNEADTPDNFQSRRPNTSFCFLDIRSPGLGDTAMYLCATSRDRQGIDTQYFGPGTRLTVL.

This chain connects TRBV5-1 to TRBJ2-5; 8 bases are shared with TRBD1. The CDR3 has 15 residues. Trimming took 0 bases from V and 1 from J; bases not matched to a gene: 2. The germline gives CDR1 SGHRS, CDR2 YFSETQ. Here the CDR3 reads CASSLGTGSQETQYF. CDR3 bases: TGCGCCAGCAGCTTGGGGACAGGGTCCCAAGAGACCCAGTACTTC. The full variable domain, completed using reference TRBV5-1 and TRBJ2-5, is KAGVTQTPRYLIKTRGQQVTLSCSPISGHRSVSWYQQTPGQGLQFLFEYFSETQRNKGNFPGRFSGRQFSNSRSEMNVSTLELGDSALYLCASSLGTGSQETQYFGPGTRLLVL.

The chain couples TRBV10-3 to TRBJ2-2, with 8 bases matching TRBD1. The CDR3 consists of 14 residues. The V segment lost 6 bases and the J segment 1 base; nucleotides outside the gene matches: 1. Germline lookup yields CDR1 ENHRY and CDR2 SYGVKD. The CDR3 protein is CAISGTGNTGELFF. CDR3 in DNA: TGTGCCATCAGCGGGACAGGGAACACCGGGGAGCTGTTTTTT.

The chain combines TRBV18 with TRBJ1-5; D uncertain. CDR3 length: 14 residues. V lost 6 bases to trimming and J lost 4 bases, with 13 bases between them. The germline V gene has CDR1 KGHSH and CDR2 LQKENI. Here the CDR3 reads CASSPSGGNQPQHF. The CDR3, as DNA: TGTGCCAGCTCGCCCTCTGGAGGGAATCAGCCCCAGCATTTT.

This rearrangement joins TRBV7-9 to TRBJ2-5; 9 nucleotides line up with TRBD2. CDR1 is SEHNR and CDR2 is FQNEAQ in the germline V gene (reference sequence). After removal of 2 bases from V and 5 bases from J, the junction contained 6 bases not matched to a gene. The CDR3 sequence is 15 residues long. CDR3 nucleotide sequence: TGTGCCAGCAGCTTATCCCGCGGGGGGGCCGAGACCCAGTACTTC. It is translated as CASSLSRGGAETQYF.

The chain is built from TRBV2 and TRBJ2-1; D remains unclear. V shed 8 bases and J shed 8 bases, with 7 bases lying between them. Germline V lookup: CDR1 SNHLY, CDR2 FYNNEI. The CDR3 has 10 residues. CDR3 bases: TGTGCCAGCTACTTGGATGAGCAGTTCTTC. This translates into CASYLDEQFF.

Comments on this clone: A read error may produce the germline difference seen at one junction end. This chain links TRBV7-9 with TRBJ1-1; 8 bases align to TRBD1. Germline V gene data show CDR1 as SEHNR and CDR2 as FQNEAQ (reference sequence). The CDR3 consists of 17 residues. The CDR3 loop is CSSSLAPGGIGNTEAFF. CDR3 in DNA: TGTTCCAGCAGCTTAGCGCCAGGGGGCATTGGGAATACTGAAGCTTTCTTT.

In its sample, this clone was seen once. The V and J genes are TRBV29-1 and TRBJ2-3; TRBD2 matches 7 bases. The J segment lost 0 bases and the V segment lost 4 bases, leaving 4 bases of the junction unmatched. CDR1 and CDR2 from the germline V gene are SQVTM and ANQGSEA. The CDR3 runs to 14 residues. The CDR3 protein is CSVVAGESTDTQYF. CDR3 DNA: TGCAGCGTTGTGGCGGGGGAAAGCACAGATACGCAGTATTTT.

This chain joins TRBV2 and TRBJ2-3; 7 positions match TRBD2. CDR3 length: 15 amino acids. Germline V gene data show CDR1 as SNHLY and CDR2 as FYNNEI. With V trimmed by 5 bases and J by 1 base, 6 bases remained unmatched. The CDR3 region is CASSMLAAGTDTQYF. CDR3 coding DNA: TGTGCCAGCAGTATGCTAGCGGCGGGCACAGATACGCAGTATTTT.

This CDR3 reads CASSLNRYEQFF. In DNA, the CDR3 is TGTGCCAGCAGCTTAAACAGATATGAGCAGTTCTTC. The V call is TRBV7-6, the J call TRBJ2-1; D remains unclear. With 2 bases removed from V and 8 bases from J, the gap between germline ends came to 7 bases. This CDR3 has 12 amino acids. Per the germline V gene, CDR1 is SGHVS and CDR2 is FNYEAQ.

This clone has just one count. The V call is TRBV4-1, the J call TRBJ2-2, with 9 positions matching TRBD2. The germline V gene encodes CDR1 MGHRA and CDR2 YSYEKL. The trim removed 4 bases at V and 9 bases at J, leaving 15 bases unmatched. The CDR3 runs 17 residues. The CDR3 DNA sequence: TGCGCCAGCAGCCGCGAGTTCGGCCTAGCGGGGAGGTGGGAGCTGTTTTTT. Translated, it gives CASSREFGLAGRWELFF.

V usage is TRBV7-6 and J usage is TRBJ2-3; TRBD1 aligns across 8 bases. The germline gives CDR1 SGHVS, CDR2 FNYEAQ. CDR3 length: 17 residues. V lost 1 base, J lost 2 bases, and 8 bases stayed unmatched. CDR3 sequence: CASSLGGQASTTDTQYF. The CDR3 bases are TGTGCCAGCAGCTTAGGGGGACAGGCCAGCACCACAGATACGCAGTATTTT.